Judged by abundance, the clone carrying this T cell receptor beta chain is large. Adjacent lung samples, free of atypia, were obtained at least 2 cm from the tumor margin. From germline, CDR1 is SGHNT and CDR2 YENEEA. The CDR3 extends over 15 amino acids. V gave up 2 bases and J gave up 7 bases, with 14 bases separating them. The sample is drawn from a study of T cells in localized non-small cell lung cancer. Sequencing used immunoSEQ multiplex PCR; TCRdb keeps in-frame clones, though not all of them. The sample shows about 3,300 clones, 25% to 30% of them seen only once. The chain combines TRBV11-3 with TRBJ1-4; D is perhaps TRBD1 (5 bases). Specimen: normal lung tissue next to the tumor, collected before any cancer treatment. The clonotype comes from a woman aged 35 to 69 with stage I lung adenocarcinoma. The CDR3 reads CASSLNRAGFEKLFF. CDR3 nucleotides: TGTGCCAGCAGCTTAAATCGGGCAGGGTTTGAAAAACTGTTTTTT.